Described below is a single TCR beta chain sequence and its context. Antigen unknown. The junction shows a germline mismatch at one end, possibly a read error. Germline V gene lookup returns CDR1 SGHRS and CDR2 YFSETQ. The CDR3 totals 12 residues. The assay looked at some 93,000 TCR templates in each sample. Repertoires were generated with immunoSEQ multiplex PCR, while TCRdb's copy carries only in-frame clones and drops some. The data contain over 100,000 clones, 92% of them seen just once; the ten biggest clones take up 0.65% to 0.9%. This entry belongs to a study of siplizumab effects on memory and regulatory T cells. General study results and limits: Many proliferating CD4+ or CD8+ clones remained unclassified. Roughly 75-95% of them could not be assigned either a naive or a memory phenotype. A significant reduction in alloreactive sequences traceable to unstimulated CD4+ memory cells was produced by siplizumab.

The sequence derives from a human donor in good health. The specimen sequenced was Tregs sorted from blood. J is TRBJ2-3 and V is TRBV5-1; D call uncertain. CDR3 DNA sequence: TGCGCCAGCAGCTTGAGCACATATACGCAGTATTTT. Encoded protein: CASSLSTYTQYF.